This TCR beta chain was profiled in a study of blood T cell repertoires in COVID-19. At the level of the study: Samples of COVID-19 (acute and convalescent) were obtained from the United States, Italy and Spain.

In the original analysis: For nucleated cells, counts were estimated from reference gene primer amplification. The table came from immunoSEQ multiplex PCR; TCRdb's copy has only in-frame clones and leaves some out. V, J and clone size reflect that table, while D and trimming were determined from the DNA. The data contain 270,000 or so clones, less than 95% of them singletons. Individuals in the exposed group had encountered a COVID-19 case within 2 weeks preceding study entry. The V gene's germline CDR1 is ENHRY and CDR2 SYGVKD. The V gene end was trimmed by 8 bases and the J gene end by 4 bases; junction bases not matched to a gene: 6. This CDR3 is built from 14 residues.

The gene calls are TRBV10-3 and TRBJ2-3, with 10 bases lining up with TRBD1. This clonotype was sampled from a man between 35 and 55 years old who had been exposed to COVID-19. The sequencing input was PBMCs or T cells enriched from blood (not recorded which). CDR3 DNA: TGTGCCATCGCGCTGACAGGGGGCCCAGATACGCAGTATTTT. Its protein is CAIALTGGPDTQYF.